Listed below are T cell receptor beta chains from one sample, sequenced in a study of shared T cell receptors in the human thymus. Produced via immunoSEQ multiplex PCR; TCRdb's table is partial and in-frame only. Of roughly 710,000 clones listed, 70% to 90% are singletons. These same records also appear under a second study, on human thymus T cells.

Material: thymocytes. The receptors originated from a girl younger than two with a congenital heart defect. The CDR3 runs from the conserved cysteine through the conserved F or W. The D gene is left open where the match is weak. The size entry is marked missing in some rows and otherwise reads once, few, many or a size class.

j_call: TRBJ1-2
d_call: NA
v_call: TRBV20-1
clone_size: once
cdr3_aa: CSAQAWQSYTF
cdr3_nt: TGCAGTGCCCAGGCGTGGCAGAGCTACACCTTC

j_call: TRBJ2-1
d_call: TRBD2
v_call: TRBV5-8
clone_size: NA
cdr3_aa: CASSLLSGGEYNEQFF
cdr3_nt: TGTGCCAGCAGCTTACTTAGCGGGGGGGAATACAATGAGCAGTTCTTC

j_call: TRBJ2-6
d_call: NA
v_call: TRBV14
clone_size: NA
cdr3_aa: CASSRSGANVLTF
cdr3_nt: TGTGCCAGCAGCCGGAGTGGGGCCAACGTCCTGACTTTC

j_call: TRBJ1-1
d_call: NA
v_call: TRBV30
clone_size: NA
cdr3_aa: CAWSVGGAAEAFF
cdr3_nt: TGTGCCTGGAGTGTAGGGGGGGCAGCTGAAGCTTTCTTT

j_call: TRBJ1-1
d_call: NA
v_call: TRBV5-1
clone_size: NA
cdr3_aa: CASSFQGMDTEAFF
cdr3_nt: TGCGCCAGCAGCTTCCAGGGGATGGACACTGAAGCTTTCTTT

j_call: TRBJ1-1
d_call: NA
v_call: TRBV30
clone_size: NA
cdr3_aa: CAWSGYPRGNTEAFF
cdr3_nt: TGTGCCTGGAGTGGATACCCCAGGGGGAACACTGAAGCTTTCTTT

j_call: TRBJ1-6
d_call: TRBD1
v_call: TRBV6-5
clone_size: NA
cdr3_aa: CASRYRAGQEGSPLHF
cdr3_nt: TGTGCCAGCAGGTACCGCGCCGGACAGGAAGGGTCACCCCTCCACTTT

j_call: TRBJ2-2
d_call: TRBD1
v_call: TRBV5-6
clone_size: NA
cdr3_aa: CASSSQGANTGELFF
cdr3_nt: TGTGCCAGCAGCTCGCAGGGGGCGAACACCGGGGAGCTGTTTTTT

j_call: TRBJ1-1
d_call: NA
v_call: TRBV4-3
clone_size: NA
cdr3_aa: CASSQDRLGASTEAFF
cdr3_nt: TGCGCCAGCAGCCAAGATCGTTTAGGGGCGAGCACTGAAGCTTTCTTT

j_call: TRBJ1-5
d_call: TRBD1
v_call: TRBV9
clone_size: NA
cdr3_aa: CASSVGTGVNQPQHF
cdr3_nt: TGTGCCAGCAGCGTCGGGACAGGGGTCAATCAGCCCCAGCATTTT

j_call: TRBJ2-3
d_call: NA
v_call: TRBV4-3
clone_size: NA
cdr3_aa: CASSLRVITDTQYF
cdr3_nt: TGCGCCAGCAGCCTCAGGGTTATTACAGATACGCAGTATTTT

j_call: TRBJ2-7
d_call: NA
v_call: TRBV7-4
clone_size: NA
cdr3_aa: CASRSPPGNEQYF
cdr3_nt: TGTGCCAGCAGATCACCCCCAGGGAACGAGCAGTACTTC

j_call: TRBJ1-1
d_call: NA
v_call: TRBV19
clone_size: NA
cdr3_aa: CASSIERLLRPNTEAFF
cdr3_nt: TGTGCCAGTAGTATAGAAAGACTCCTTCGGCCAAACACTGAAGCTTTCTTT

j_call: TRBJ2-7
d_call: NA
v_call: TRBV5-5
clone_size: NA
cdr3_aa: CASSWGERDSLFSYEQYF
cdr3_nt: TGTGCCAGCAGCTGGGGAGAGAGAGACTCCCTCTTTTCCTACGAGCAGTACTTC

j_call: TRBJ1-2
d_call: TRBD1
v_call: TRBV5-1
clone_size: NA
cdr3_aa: CASSASRGRGFSF
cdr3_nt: TGCGCCAGCAGCGCATCCAGGGGGCGCGGCTTCTCTTTC

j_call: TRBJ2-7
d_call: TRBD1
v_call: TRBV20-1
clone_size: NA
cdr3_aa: CSAGQGREYF
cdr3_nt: TGCAGTGCCGGACAGGGAAGGGAGTACTTC

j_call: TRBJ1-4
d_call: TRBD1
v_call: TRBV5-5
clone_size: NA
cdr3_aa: CASSLPLKQGRDEKLFF
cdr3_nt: TGTGCCAGCAGCCTACCCCTGAAACAGGGGCGGGATGAAAAACTGTTTTTT

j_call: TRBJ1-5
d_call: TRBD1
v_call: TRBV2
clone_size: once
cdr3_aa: CASSDLQTGSRNPGRGTSNQPQHF
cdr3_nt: TGTGCCAGCAGTGATCTACAGACAGGGTCGCGGAACCCCGGTCGAGGTACTAGCAATCAGCCCCAGCATTTT

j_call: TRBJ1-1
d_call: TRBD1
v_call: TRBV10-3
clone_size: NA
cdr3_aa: CAISDQDRGAFF
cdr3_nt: TGTGCCATCAGTGATCAAGACAGGGGGGCTTTCTTT

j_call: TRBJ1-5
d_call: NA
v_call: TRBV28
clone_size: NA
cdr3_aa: CASSYGAGYSNQPQHF
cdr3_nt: TGTGCCAGCAGTTATGGCGCAGGGTATAGCAATCAGCCCCAGCATTTT

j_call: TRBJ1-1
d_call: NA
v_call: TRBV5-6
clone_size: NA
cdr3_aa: CASSLLSHSSGGTEAFF
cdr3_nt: TGTGCCAGCAGCTTACTAAGCCACTCATCCGGGGGCACTGAAGCTTTCTTT

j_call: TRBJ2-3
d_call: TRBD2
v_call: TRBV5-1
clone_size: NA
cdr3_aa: CASSTRLAGGSSTDTQYF
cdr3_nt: TGCGCCAGCAGCACCCGACTAGCGGGGGGCTCTAGCACAGATACGCAGTATTTT

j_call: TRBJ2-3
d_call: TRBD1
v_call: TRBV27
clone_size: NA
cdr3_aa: CASSTGTGEGTDTQYF
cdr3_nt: TGTGCCAGCAGCACCGGGACAGGGGAGGGAACAGATACGCAGTATTTT

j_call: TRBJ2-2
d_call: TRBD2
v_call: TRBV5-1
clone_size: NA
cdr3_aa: CASSIGLAGGNTGELFF
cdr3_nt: TGCGCCAGCAGCATAGGACTAGCGGGGGGGAACACCGGGGAGCTGTTTTTT

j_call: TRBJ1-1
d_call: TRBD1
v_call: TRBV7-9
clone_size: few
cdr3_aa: CASSDRGPTEAFF
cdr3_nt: TGTGCCAGCAGCGACAGGGGTCCCACTGAAGCTTTCTTT

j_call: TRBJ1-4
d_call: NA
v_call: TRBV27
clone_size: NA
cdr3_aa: CASSSTIRGYNEKLFF
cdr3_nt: TGTGCCAGCAGTTCAACCATCAGGGGTTATAATGAAAAACTGTTTTTT